These T cell receptor beta chains were read from a single sample in a study of blood T cells in healthy people across ages. TCRdb re-called the 5' RACE reads through MiXCR, storing one row per CDR3 protein. The sample includes roughly 1,500,000 distinct CDR3 sequences, about 32% seen only once; the top ten take about 11%. Sequencing used blood. Source of these receptors: a woman in her thirties in good health. CDR3s include the opening cysteine and the closing phenylalanine or tryptophan. D genes are given only for firm matches. Clone size is given for some rows only: seen once, a few or many times, or a class if the clone is expanded.

j_call	v_call	clone_size	d_call	cdr3_aa	cdr3_nt
TRBJ1-4	TRBV13	-	-	CASNLGGAPEKLFF	TGTGCCAGCAACCTAGGGGGGGCTCCTGAAAAACTGTTTTTT
TRBJ1-6	TRBV5-4	-	-	CASSRGGYNSPLHF	TGTGCCAGCAGCCGAGGGGGATATAATTCACCCCTCCACTTT
TRBJ2-1	TRBV27	-	TRBD2	CVSSSGTSGSNEQFF	TGTGTCAGCAGTTCAGGGACTAGCGGGAGTAATGAGCAGTTCTTC
TRBJ1-6	TRBV20-1	-	-	CSARDPLQGGRSPLHF	TGCAGTGCTAGAGACCCTCTACAGGGTGGTAGATCACCCCTCCACTTT
TRBJ2-7	TRBV28	-	-	CASGIGSPYEQYF	TGTGCCAGCGGGATAGGCAGCCCCTACGAGCAGTACTTC
TRBJ2-3	TRBV7-3	-	TRBD2	CASSPRLAVTDTQYF	TGTGCCAGCAGTCCCAGACTAGCGGTCACAGATACGCAGTATTTT
TRBJ2-2	TRBV6-1	once	TRBD1	CASGTGAFTGELFF	TGTGCCAGTGGGACAGGGGCATTCACAGGGGAGCTGTTTTTT
TRBJ2-7	TRBV11-2	few	-	CASSLHSSRSAYEQYF	TGTGCCAGCAGCCTGCACAGCAGCCGATCTGCCTACGAGCAGTACTTC
TRBJ1-2	TRBV10-3	many	-	CAIRGTGLGYTF	TGTGCCATCAGGGGGACGGGCCTGGGCTACACCTTC
TRBJ2-5	TRBV11-2	-	-	CASSPFMGRGRETQYF	TGTGCCAGCAGCCCGTTTATGGGCAGGGGCCGGGAGACCCAGTACTTC
TRBJ1-1	TRBV5-5	few	TRBD1	CASSLVQGGKPEAFF	TGTGCCAGCAGCTTAGTCCAGGGGGGCAAGCCTGAAGCTTTCTTT
TRBJ2-3	TRBV29-1	many	TRBD2	CSVPFTVLAGGDTQYF	TGCAGCGTTCCCTTCACCGTCCTAGCGGGAGGAGATACGCAGTATTTT
TRBJ2-1	TRBV3-1	few	TRBD2	CASSQDASGRAQDEQFF	TGTGCCAGCAGCCAAGATGCTAGCGGGAGGGCCCAGGATGAGCAGTTCTTC
TRBJ1-1	TRBV25-1	-	-	CASIDNTEAFF	TGTGCCAGCATAGACAACACTGAAGCTTTCTTT
TRBJ2-3	TRBV6-1	-	-	CASSDTGPQYF	TGTGCCAGCAGTGATACAGGTCCGCAGTATTTT
TRBJ2-7	TRBV7-8	-	TRBD2	CASSPGLAGVQDEQYF	TGTGCCAGCAGCCCAGGACTAGCGGGGGTCCAAGACGAGCAGTACTTC
TRBJ2-5	TRBV28	once	TRBD1	CASGGRTGGMEEQYF	TGTGCCAGCGGTGGACGGACAGGGGGGATGGAAGAGCAGTACTTC
TRBJ2-3	TRBV20-1	-	TRBD1	CSARVKGGPDTQYF	TGCAGTGCTAGAGTTAAAGGGGGCCCAGATACGCAGTATTTT
TRBJ2-7	TRBV7-9	-	-	CASSLAKTVPGYEQYF	TGTGCCAGCAGCTTAGCCAAGACCGTGCCGGGCTACGAGCAGTACTTC
TRBJ1-1	TRBV28	few	-	CASIGDRNTEAFF	TGTGCCAGTATTGGGGACCGGAACACTGAAGCTTTCTTT
TRBJ1-4	TRBV18	-	-	CASLRGQPNEKLFF	TGTGCCAGCTTACGGGGACAACCTAATGAAAAACTGTTTTTT
TRBJ2-3	TRBV5-4	-	TRBD1	CASSPLKPGQGSADTQYF	TGTGCCAGCAGCCCCCTTAAACCGGGACAGGGATCCGCAGATACGCAGTATTTT
TRBJ2-3	TRBV9	-	-	CASSSSGNELGTDTQYF	TGTGCCAGCAGCTCCAGTGGTAACGAATTAGGGACAGATACGCAGTATTTT
TRBJ1-2	TRBV9	-	-	CASSGRGAGYGYTF	TGTGCCAGCAGCGGCAGGGGAGCGGGCTATGGCTACACCTTC
TRBJ1-1	TRBV20-1	few	-	CSASATYYTEAFF	TGCAGTGCTAGCGCCACCTATTACACTGAAGCTTTCTTT
TRBJ1-6	TRBV2	-	-	CASSVNDAGSPLHF	TGTGCCAGCAGTGTGAACGATGCGGGGTCACCCCTCCACTTT
TRBJ2-7	TRBV9	once	TRBD2	CASSVAAGGPFDEQYF	TGTGCCAGCAGCGTAGCGGCGGGGGGGCCATTTGACGAGCAGTACTTC
TRBJ1-1	TRBV3-1	-	-	CANSQDRRETEAFF	TGTGCCAATAGCCAAGACAGAAGGGAGACTGAAGCTTTCTTT
TRBJ2-3	TRBV28	-	TRBD2	CASSLRREKRDTQYF	TGTGCCAGCAGTTTAAGGCGGGAGAAGCGAGATACGCAGTATTTT
TRBJ2-7	TRBV18	-	-	CASSPQGSYYEQYF	TGTGCCAGCTCACCACAAGGCAGCTACTACGAGCAGTACTTC
TRBJ2-3	TRBV5-1	few	-	CASSLGGSSGVGDTQYF	TGCGCCAGCAGCTTGGGAGGCTCATCAGGGGTTGGAGATACGCAGTATTTT
TRBJ1-2	TRBV30	-	TRBD1	CAHRDRTYGYTF	TGTGCCCACAGGGACAGAACCTATGGCTACACCTTC
TRBJ2-3	TRBV11-2	-	TRBD1	CASRTNRGPNPSTDTQYF	TGTGCCAGCAGAACCAACAGGGGCCCCAACCCTAGCACAGATACGCAGTATTTT
TRBJ2-7	TRBV29-1	-	-	CSVTRLGEQYF	TGCAGCGTGACCCGTTTGGGAGAGCAGTACTTC
TRBJ1-2	TRBV29-1	few	-	CSDKGSVWGYTF	TGCAGCGATAAGGGCAGCGTGTGGGGCTACACCTTC
TRBJ2-1	TRBV24-1	-	TRBD2	CATAGTSGANEQFF	TGTGCCACCGCCGGGACTAGTGGGGCGAATGAGCAGTTCTTC